The next 25 T cell receptor beta chains were all read from a single sample in a study of T cells after yellow fever vaccination. TCRdb re-called the 5' RACE reads with MiXCR, one entry per CDR3 protein. The repertoire holds 300,000 to 400,000 distinct CDR3 sequences, with about 7.8% as singletons. The sequenced sample was PBMCs, obtained about 41 days after the first yellow fever vaccination. The receptors were sampled from a young man who received the YFV17D yellow fever vaccine.

The gene calls are TRBV2 and TRBJ2-2; tentative D call: TRBD2 (6 bases). In germline, CDR1 is SNHLY, CDR2 FYNNEI. This CDR3 has 15 residues. V lost 3 bases, J lost 4 bases, and 12 bases lay in between. In DNA form, the CDR3 reads TGTGCCAGCAGTGAGGAACACGGGAGCACCGGGGAGCTGTTTTTT. Protein: CASSEEHGSTGELFF.

This rearrangement joins TRBV6-2 or TRBV6-3 to TRBJ2-3, with 9 bases fitting TRBD1. This CDR3 region has 16 residues. Per germline, CDR1 MNHEY and CDR2 SVGEGT. After removal of 7 bases from V and 5 bases from J, the junction contained 13 bases not matched to a gene. The CDR3 here is CASTRRDRVWGDTQYF. In DNA, the CDR3 is TGTGCCAGCACCCGCCGGGACAGGGTATGGGGAGATACGCAGTATTTT.

This clonotype was detected many times. The chain links TRBV15 to TRBJ1-3; D is perhaps TRBD1 (6 bases). The CDR3 has 14 residues. From germline, CDR1 is LNHNV and CDR2 YYDKDF (reference sequence). V lost 6 bases and J lost 2, with 11 bases in between. The DNA for the CDR3 is TGTGCCACCAGTTCCCCAGGGGCTGGAAACACCATATATTTT. Protein: CATSSPGAGNTIYF. The full variable domain, with the rest looked up from reference TRBV15 and TRBJ1-3, is DAMVIQNPRYQVTQFGKPVTLSCSQTLNHNVMYWYQQKSSQAPKLLFHYYDKDFNNEADTPDNFQSRRPNTSFCFLDIRSPGLGDTAMYLCATSSPGAGNTIYFGEGSWLTVV.

V and J are TRBV19 and TRBJ2-2, with 7 bases fitting TRBD1. V trimming: 11 bases; J trimming: 4 bases; junction bases outside the gene matches: 4. Germline lookup yields CDR1 LNHDA and CDR2 SQIVND (reference sequence). The CDR3 has 12 residues. In DNA form, the CDR3 reads TGTGCCTCGACAGGGCGCACCGGGGAGCTGTTTTTT. It codes for CASTGRTGELFF.

This rearrangement joins TRBV27 to TRBJ2-7; D unresolved. The length of the CDR3 is 11 residues. From germline, CDR1 is MNHEY and CDR2 SMNVEV (reference sequence). V lost 4 bases to trimming and J lost 9 bases, with 10 bases between them. This CDR3 reads CASSSLRAQYF. The CDR3, as DNA: TGTGCCAGCAGTTCCCTCCGGGCGCAGTACTTC.

This clonotype was found a few times. The chain carries TRBV12-3 or TRBV12-4 and TRBJ2-1, with 8 bases identical to TRBD2. V shed 5 bases, J shed 4 bases, and the junction held 10 bases outside the gene matches. The CDR3 runs 16 residues. CDR3: CASSGWGVAGYNEQFF. CDR3 in DNA: TGTGCCAGCAGTGGCTGGGGGGTAGCGGGGTACAATGAGCAGTTCTTC.

The rearrangement links TRBV7-9 to TRBJ1-5; D possibly corresponds to TRBD1 (6 bases). The CDR3 is 14 residues long. Deletions cut 6 bases from V and 3 bases from J, with 12 bases between. Germline V lookup: CDR1 SEHNR, CDR2 FQNEAQ (reference sequence). Here the CDR3 reads CASSHTGSNQPQHF. Here the CDR3 DNA reads TGTGCCAGCAGTCACACAGGGTCCAATCAGCCCCAGCATTTT.

The chain recombines TRBV12-3 or TRBV12-4 with TRBJ2-6; no clear D gene. The CDR3 consists of 15 residues. Trimming took off 3 bases at V and 0 bases at J, with 6 bases between the two ends. The CDR3 DNA sequence: TGTGCCAGCAGTTTGTGGTACTCTGGGGCCAACGTCCTGACTTTC. Its protein product is CASSLWYSGANVLTF.

The chain links TRBV2 to TRBJ2-2; 9 bases line up with TRBD1. With V trimmed by 3 bases and J by 4 bases, 0 bases remained unmatched. Germline V lookup: CDR1 SNHLY, CDR2 FYNNEI. The CDR3 loop spans 14 amino acids. The CDR3 reads CASSEDRGTGELFF. CDR3 nucleotides: TGTGCCAGCAGTGAGGACAGGGGCACCGGGGAGCTGTTTTTT.

This chain links TRBV12-3 or TRBV12-4 with TRBJ2-2, with TRBD1 matching over 7 bases. Trimming took 6 bases from V and 7 from J; bases not matched to a gene: 8. There are 14 residues in the CDR3. CDR3 in amino acids: CASRPMTGYGELFF. The CDR3 DNA follows: TGTGCCAGCAGGCCCATGACAGGGTACGGGGAGCTGTTTTTT.

This clonotype was seen at least ten times. The J gene is TRBJ2-2, the V gene TRBV12-3 or TRBV12-4, with D unresolved. Trimming took 3 bases from V and 5 from J, leaving 4 bases between them. CDR3 length: 12 amino acids. The CDR3 loop is CASSFRTGELFF. The CDR3 DNA reads as TGTGCCAGCAGTTTTAGGACCGGGGAGCTGTTTTTT.

V and J are TRBV4-1 and TRBJ1-2; the match to TRBD1 covers 11 bases. Germline V gene sequence: CDR1 MGHRA, CDR2 YSYEKL. The CDR3 has 15 amino acids. V was pared by 2 bases and J by 6 bases, with 5 bases of the junction left unmatched. The CDR3 is CASSQPGQGVHGYTF. CDR3 bases: TGCGCCAGCAGCCAACCGGGACAGGGGGTCCATGGCTACACCTTC.

V and J are TRBV7-2 and TRBJ2-3, with D hard to call. Germline loops: CDR1 SGHTA, CDR2 FQGNSA. With 1 base removed from V and 10 bases from J, the gap between germline ends came to 6 bases. The CDR3 sequence is 11 residues long. DNA for the CDR3: TGTGCCAGCAGCTTAGTTGGCGCGCAGTATTTT. It codes for CASSLVGAQYF.

The chain uses TRBV7-9 and TRBJ1-4, with D perhaps TRBD1 (6 bases). This CDR3 region has 14 residues. Germline V CDR1 and CDR2: SEHNR, FQNEAQ (reference sequence). V was shortened by 6 bases and J by 10 bases, with 18 bases between the two germline ends. CDR3: CASSLPPGQGKLFF. The CDR3 nucleotides read TGTGCCAGCAGTCTCCCCCCGGGACAAGGAAAACTGTTTTTT. Complete variable domain (other parts from reference TRBV7-9 and TRBJ1-4): DTGVSQNPRHKITKRGQNVTFRCDPISEHNRLYWYRQTLGQGPEFLTYFQNEAQLEKSRLLSDRFSAERPKGSFSTLEIQRTEQGDSAMYLCASSLPPGQGKLFFGSGTQLSVL.

The DNA for the CDR3 is TGCAGCGTGGGGACTAGCGGGGCCGGGTCTGGGGCCAACGTCCTGACTTTC. Translation gives CSVGTSGAGSGANVLTF. The chain uses TRBV29-1 and TRBJ2-6, with 13 positions matching TRBD2. V dropped 6 bases and J dropped 1; count of bases not matched to a gene: 6. This CDR3 has 17 amino acids. CDR1 and CDR2 (germline): SQVTM, ANQGSEA.

This clonotype was recorded many times. The chain has TRBV7-6 and TRBJ2-2, with 10 positions matching TRBD2. V dropped 1 base and J dropped 4; count of bases not matched to a gene: 3. Germline-derived CDR1 and CDR2 are SGHVS and FNYEAQ. CDR3 size: 16 residues. CDR3 sequence: CASSLGPSGGTGELFF. CDR3 nucleotide sequence: TGTGCCAGCAGCTTAGGGCCTAGCGGGGGCACCGGGGAGCTGTTTTTT.

Only a few counts were recorded for this clonotype. The chain recombines TRBV29-1 with TRBJ2-1; D might be TRBD2 (6 bases). Germline CDR1 reads SQVTM; CDR2 reads ANQGSEA. The V and J ends lost 6 bases and 0 bases respectively, with 9 bases between them. The CDR3 runs to 13 residues. In nucleotides, the CDR3 is TGCAGCGTCGGAGGGGTCTCCTACAATGAGCAGTTCTTC. Residues: CSVGGVSYNEQFF.

There are a few counts of this clonotype. J is TRBJ2-1 and V is TRBV12-3 or TRBV12-4; D call uncertain. The V and J ends lost 8 bases and 8 bases respectively, with 16 bases between them. This CDR3 is 13 amino acids long. Here the CDR3 reads CASGPPPNDEQFF. The CDR3 nucleotides read TGTGCCAGCGGGCCCCCCCCCAACGATGAGCAGTTCTTC.

This sequence joins TRBV20-1 and TRBJ2-7; 9 nucleotides align to TRBD1. This CDR3 is 14 amino acids long. V trimming: 5 bases; J trimming: 1 base; junction bases outside the gene matches: 6. Germline V gives CDR1 DFQATT, CDR2 SNEGSKA (reference sequence). The CDR3 reads CSADNRGLSYEQYF. The DNA for the CDR3 is TGCAGTGCTGATAACAGGGGGCTTTCCTACGAGCAGTACTTC.

The chain combines TRBV20-1 with TRBJ2-3, with TRBD1 identical over 11 bases. From germline, CDR1 is DFQATT and CDR2 SNEGSKA (reference sequence). V shed 5 bases, J shed 4 bases, and the junction held 11 bases outside the gene matches. The CDR3 sequence is 16 residues long. The CDR3 region has the DNA TGCAGTGCTGTACCCCTACCGGGACAGGGGGCAGATACGCAGTATTTT. Its translation is CSAVPLPGQGADTQYF.

This clonotype was counted ten times or more. The gene calls are TRBV3-1 and TRBJ2-2; no reliable D call. The CDR3 contains 14 residues. The germline V gene has CDR1 LGHDT and CDR2 YNNKEL (reference sequence). Trimming removed 0 bases at V and 2 bases at J, with 4 bases between. In nucleotides, the CDR3 is TGTGCCAGCAGCCAAGATTTAAACACCGGGGAGCTGTTTTTT. Translated: CASSQDLNTGELFF.

The chain is built from TRBV9 and TRBJ2-7; unclear D gene. CDR1 is SGDLS, CDR2 YYNGEE, per germline. V was shortened by 0 bases and J by 3 bases, with 7 bases between the two germline ends. This CDR3 contains 13 residues. The CDR3 loop reads CASSVGPGYEQYV. CDR3 bases: TGTGCCAGCAGCGTAGGGCCGGGCTACGAGCAGTACGTC.

This clonotype was recorded a few times. As DNA, the CDR3 is TGCGCCAGCAGTCTCACCGGGGAGATACATCAGCCCCAGCATTTT. It yields the protein CASSLTGEIHQPQHF. This chain links TRBV5-1 with TRBJ1-5, with unresolved D. The CDR3 sequence is 15 residues long. V was trimmed by 5 bases and J by 5 bases, leaving 17 bases between them. Germline V gene sequence: CDR1 SGHRS, CDR2 YFSETQ.

V usage is TRBV11-2 and J usage is TRBJ2-1, with no clear D. The CDR3 spans 15 residues. V lost 5 bases and J lost 6, with 17 bases in between. Germline CDR1 SGHAT, CDR2 FQNNGV. The CDR3 sequence: CASSPIRTRGNEQFF. The CDR3 nucleotides read TGTGCCAGCAGCCCGATAAGGACCCGCGGCAATGAGCAGTTCTTC.

This clonotype turned up a few times. The V call is TRBV7-6, the J call TRBJ1-1, with D hard to call. The V gene lost 3 bases and the J gene lost 11 bases, with 13 bases spanning the gap. This CDR3 is built from 12 residues. Germline CDR1 SGHVS, CDR2 FNYEAQ. CDR3 amino acids: CASSFHSGVAFF. The CDR3 DNA reads TGTGCCAGCAGCTTTCACTCCGGGGTGGCTTTCTTT. The complete variable domain, with remaining parts taken from reference TRBV7-6 and TRBJ1-1, reads GAGVSQSPRYKVTKRGQDVALRCDPISGHVSLYWYRQALGQGPEFLTYFNYEAQQDKSGLPNDRFSAERPEGSISTLTIQRTEQRDSAMYRCASSFHSGVAFFGQGTRLTVV.